This T cell receptor beta chain was recovered during a study of multiple sclerosis patients with progressive multifocal leukoencephalopathy. Study-wide context: Longitudinal control samples came from natalizumab-treated multiple sclerosis patients without PML.

Spiked into each PCR were synthetic inline TR CDR3 controls of all V-J pairings. TCRdb's table, derived via immunoSEQ multiplex PCR, lists solely in-frame clones and lacks some. The sample yields under 35,000 clones, 80% to 95% seen once. The CDR3 spans 14 residues. CDR1 MNHEY and CDR2 SMNVEV come from the germline V gene (reference sequence). Unmatched junction bases numbered 2, after V lost 5 bases and J lost 2 bases. General observations from the study: It is unclear whether the findings reflect JC virus infection or general immunocompromise. Less diverse TRB repertoires were suggested in most PML patients.

Of note for this clone: Antigen unknown.

Time point: before natalizumab initiation. Material for sequencing was PBMCs. The sequence was obtained from a man aged 30 to 45 with multiple sclerosis. The genes are TRBV27 and TRBJ1-3; 8 bases are shared with TRBD1. The CDR3 region has the DNA TGTGCCAGCAGTACGACAGGGGCTGGAAACACCATATATTTT. Its translation: CASSTTGAGNTIYF.